The 8 T cell receptor beta chains reported below all come from one sample, sequenced in a study of response to subunit inactivated influenza vaccine. MiXCR was run by TCRdb on the RT-PCR reads, yielding one entry per CDR3 protein. This table has a few hundred thousand distinct CDR3 sequences, roughly 15% appearing once. Sequenced here: PBMCs from blood, sampled 11 to 12 days after vaccination. These receptors were collected from a man aged 45 to 65 who received an inactivated influenza vaccine.

Many counts were recorded for this clonotype. The CDR3 here is CASSPGHYEQYF. The CDR3 DNA follows: TGTGCCAGCAGTCCCGGGCACTACGAGCAGTACTTC. This sequence joins TRBV12-3 or TRBV12-4 and TRBJ2-7, with D uncertain. This CDR3 comprises 12 residues. The V and J ends lost 5 bases and 3 bases respectively, with 8 bases between them.

V gene TRBV5-1 combines with J gene TRBJ2-1; D is possibly TRBD1 or TRBD2 (6 bases each). CDR3 length: 16 amino acids. The germline CDR1 and CDR2 sequences are SGHRS and YFSETQ. Trimming removed 4 bases from V and 5 bases from J, with 19 bases in between. The CDR3 sequence is CASSGRGHGGDNEQFF. In DNA form, the CDR3 reads TGCGCCAGCAGCGGCCGGGGGCACGGAGGGGACAATGAGCAGTTCTTC.

The CDR3 sequence: CASSQGQGALGYTF. CDR3 sequence (DNA): TGTGCCAGCAGCCAAGGACAGGGGGCCCTTGGCTACACCTTC. The chain couples TRBV3-1 to TRBJ1-2; 10 bases align to TRBD1. V was clipped by 1 base and J by 7 bases; unmatched bases: 3. Germline V lookup: CDR1 LGHDT, CDR2 YNNKEL (reference sequence). The CDR3 extends over 14 amino acids.

This clonotype was detected only a few times. V usage is TRBV7-2 and J usage is TRBJ2-3; D is possibly TRBD2 (5 bases). Between the trimmed V and J ends, which lost 4 bases and 0 bases, there was a span of 17 bases. The CDR3 sequence is 17 residues long. CDR1 is SGHTA and CDR2 is FQGNSA in the germline V gene. The CDR3 region has the DNA TGTGCCAGCAGCTCACGGCTCTGGCGGACTAGCACAGATACGCAGTATTTT. This translates into CASSSRLWRTSTDTQYF. Filled out from reference TRBV7-2 and TRBJ2-3, the complete variable domain reads GAGVSQSPSNKVTEKGKDVELRCDPISGHTALYWYRQSLGQGLEFLIYFQGNSAPDKSGLPSDRFSAERTGGSVSTLTIQRTQQEDSAVYLCASSSRLWRTSTDTQYFGPGTRLTVL.

This clonotype has a count of ten or more. The genes are TRBV29-1 and TRBJ2-3; possibly TRBD2 for D (6 bases). Germline values: CDR1 SQVTM, CDR2 ANQGSEA. CDR3 length equals 14 residues. Trimming took 6 bases from V and 3 from J, leaving 16 bases between them. In nucleotides, the CDR3 is TGCAGCGTGGCTCCGGGGGACTCTACAGATACGCAGTATTTT. Its protein is CSVAPGDSTDTQYF.

This clonotype was counted a few times. The chain has TRBV20-1 and TRBJ1-4, with a weak D call TRBD1 (5 bases). V lost 4 bases and J lost 5, with 14 bases in between. This CDR3 is 14 amino acids long. CDR1 and CDR2 (germline): DFQATT, SNEGSKA (reference sequence). The CDR3 is CSATPPGRNEKLFF. The CDR3 DNA follows: TGCAGTGCTACTCCTCCGGGACGGAATGAAAAACTGTTTTTT.

This clonotype was detected a few times. The chain carries TRBV5-1 and TRBJ2-7; unclear D gene. With 0 bases removed from V and 7 bases from J, the gap between germline ends came to 11 bases. The CDR3 is 13 amino acids. CDR1 and CDR2 (germline): SGHRS, YFSETQ. The CDR3 region is CASSLGGDFEQYF. The CDR3 nucleotides are TGCGCCAGCAGCTTGGGAGGTGATTTTGAGCAGTACTTC. The whole variable domain, filled in from reference TRBV5-1 and TRBJ2-7, reads KAGVTQTPRYLIKTRGQQVTLSCSPISGHRSVSWYQQTPGQGLQFLFEYFSETQRNKGNFPGRFSGRQFSNSRSEMNVSTLELGDSALYLCASSLGGDFEQYFGPGTRLTVT.

This clonotype has a handful of counts. This chain connects TRBV5-1 to TRBJ2-3; no definite D call. The CDR3 has 11 amino acids. Trimming left V 4 bases short and J 5 bases short, with 5 bases between. Germline values: CDR1 SGHRS, CDR2 YFSETQ. CDR3 DNA sequence: TGCGCCAGCAGCCAGAGAGATACGCAGTATTTT. Protein: CASSQRDTQYF. The whole variable domain, remainder taken from reference TRBV5-1 and TRBJ2-3, is KAGVTQTPRYLIKTRGQQVTLSCSPISGHRSVSWYQQTPGQGLQFLFEYFSETQRNKGNFPGRFSGRQFSNSRSEMNVSTLELGDSALYLCASSQRDTQYFGPGTRLTVL.